The sample holds one count of the clone carrying this T cell receptor (beta chain). The antigen remains unidentified. Generated by immunoSEQ multiplex PCR, the TCRdb table keeps only in-frame clones and is missing some. This sample has about 150,000 clones, with 65% to 90% found just once. The sample is drawn from a study of cytomegalovirus exposure and HLA in healthy donors. Findings and caveats of the study: Most TCR sequences were rare, but some public TCRs occurred in many donors.

The CDR3 runs 15 residues. Germline CDR1 is SGHVS and CDR2 is FQNEAQ. J was trimmed by 6 bases and V by 5 bases; bases with no gene match: 5. The gene calls are TRBV7-8 and TRBJ2-1; 12 bases map to TRBD2. The sequencing sample was made of PBMCs. The receptor was derived from a man aged 18 to 29 in good health and CMV-seropositive. CDR3 DNA: TGTGCCAGCAGCCCTGGACTAGCGGGGATCAATGAGCAGTTCTTC. Encoded protein: CASSPGLAGINEQFF.